One and the same sample provided the 15 T cell receptor beta chains below, sequenced in a study of T-cell reconstitution after alpha-beta-depleted transplantation in children. Unique molecular identifiers featured in how the TCRbeta library was prepared. TCRdb passed the PCR reads through MiXCR, listing each CDR3 protein once. The profile covers about 580,000 distinct CDR3 sequences, with 20% to 25% appearing a single time and approximately 14% taken by the ten largest. The material sequenced was PBMCs, mostly from graft donor cells, taken 360 days after TCRalphabeta/CD19-depleted stem cell transplant. These receptors all stem from a boy in the first two years of life who had a stem cell transplant for acute myeloid leukemia, so the T cells may come from the graft donor.

This clonotype was found a few times. The chain has TRBV7-9 and TRBJ2-7; D unclear. With 4 bases removed from V and 5 bases from J, the gap between germline ends came to 15 bases. The germline CDR1 and CDR2 sequences are SEHNR and FQNEAQ (reference sequence). The CDR3 is 14 residues long. CDR3 region: CASSSAIDPHEQYF. In DNA, the CDR3 is TGTGCCAGCAGCTCCGCCATCGATCCCCACGAGCAGTACTTC.

This clonotype was counted ten times or more. The chain is built from TRBV20-1 and TRBJ2-3; 10 nucleotides agree with TRBD1. The CDR3 sequence is 15 residues long. The germline V gene encodes CDR1 DFQATT and CDR2 SNEGSKA (reference sequence). The junction had 6 bases not matched to a gene; V was cut back by 5 bases and J by 1 base. The CDR3: CSALEGTGGTDTQYF. DNA of the CDR3: TGCAGTGCTCTAGAGGGGACAGGGGGCACAGATACGCAGTATTTT.

This clonotype was seen repeatedly, ten times or more. The J gene is TRBJ2-4, the V gene TRBV5-1, with D perhaps matching TRBD1 (6 bases). The CDR3 loop spans 19 amino acids. V shed 3 bases and J shed 0 bases, with 22 bases lying between them. Germline CDR1 SGHRS, CDR2 YFSETQ. CDR3 DNA: TGCGCCAGCAGCTCCACATCTCTGACAGGCGGCCTAGCCAAAAACATTCAGTACTTC. This gives the protein CASSSTSLTGGLAKNIQYF.

This clonotype occurred a few times. The rearrangement joins TRBV27 to TRBJ2-1, with D perhaps matching TRBD2 (5 bases). Trimming left V 6 bases short and J 1 base short, with 13 bases between. Germline values: CDR1 MNHEY, CDR2 SMNVEV (reference sequence). The CDR3 spans 15 residues. CDR3 amino acids: CASSGIRGSYNEQFF. CDR3 bases: TGTGCCAGCAGCGGGATTCGCGGGTCCTACAATGAGCAGTTCTTC.

This clonotype was counted between two and nine times. The chain is built from TRBV9 and TRBJ2-5, with 8 nucleotides matching TRBD1. Unmatched junction bases numbered 12, after V lost 4 bases and J lost 7 bases. Germline CDR1 is SGDLS and CDR2 is YYNGEE. This CDR3 contains 15 residues. As DNA, the CDR3 is TGTGCCAGCAGCCCTACCGACAGGGGCGACGCGACCCAGTACTTC. It encodes CASSPTDRGDATQYF.

This clonotype was detected a few times. This sequence joins TRBV4-1 and TRBJ1-1; D might be TRBD1 (5 bases). This CDR3 comprises 23 residues. CDR1 and CDR2 (germline): MGHRA, YSYEKL. Trimming took 0 bases from V and 0 from J, leaving 32 bases between them. The CDR3 DNA follows: TGCGCCAGCAGCCAAGAATTGGGAGGGACCCACAGCCCCTCCTCAGTCATGAACACTGAAGCTTTCTTT. It translates to CASSQELGGTHSPSSVMNTEAFF.

This clonotype was picked up a small number of times. This could be a read error, since a much larger clone is one nucleotide away. The chain links TRBV20-1 to TRBJ2-1, with 7 bases fitting TRBD1. CDR1 DFQATT and CDR2 SNEGSKA come from the germline V gene (reference sequence). This CDR3 has 16 amino acids. CDR3 DNA sequence: TGCTGTGCTCGAACTCCGACAGGGAAGCATCACAATGAGCAGTTCTTC. Protein sequence: CCARTPTGKHHNEQFF.

This clonotype was observed a handful of times. The chain is built from TRBV20-1 and TRBJ2-5; 8 bases fit TRBD2. V lost 0 bases and J lost 3; bases outside the gene matches: 6. The CDR3 is made up of 15 amino acids. The V gene's germline CDR1 is DFQATT and CDR2 SNEGSKA (reference sequence). The CDR3: CSARDIRRGEETQYF. The CDR3 DNA reads as TGCAGTGCTAGAGATATTAGGCGGGGGGAAGAGACCCAGTACTTC.

The genes are TRBV20-1 and TRBJ2-5; D is uncertain. The V and J ends lost 0 bases and 4 bases respectively, with 9 bases between them. The CDR3 is 13 residues long. CDR1 and CDR2 (germline): DFQATT, SNEGSKA (reference sequence). The CDR3 DNA is TGCAGTGCTAGAGATCCCAACACAGAGACCCAGTACTTC. It is translated as CSARDPNTETQYF.

The chain employs TRBV5-1 and TRBJ2-3; D is perhaps TRBD1 or TRBD2 (5 bases each). CDR3 length: 14 amino acids. Germline CDR1 SGHRS, CDR2 YFSETQ. Trimming left V 6 bases short and J 1 base short, with 12 bases between. CDR3 DNA sequence: TGCGCCAGCACACCTGGGACGGGCACAGATACGCAGTATTTT. The encoded protein is CASTPGTGTDTQYF.

The chain has TRBV7-2 and TRBJ2-3; weak D call: TRBD2 (5 bases). With 0 bases removed from V and 0 bases from J, the gap between germline ends came to 10 bases. The CDR3 loop spans 16 amino acids. The germline V gene encodes CDR1 SGHTA and CDR2 FQGNSA. The CDR3 here is CASSLAPGISTDTQYF. Written as DNA, the CDR3 is TGTGCCAGCAGCTTAGCGCCCGGGATTAGCACAGATACGCAGTATTTT. Variable domain in full (rest from reference TRBV7-2 and TRBJ2-3): GAGVSQSPSNKVTEKGKDVELRCDPISGHTALYWYRQSLGQGLEFLIYFQGNSAPDKSGLPSDRFSAERTGGSVSTLTIQRTQQEDSAVYLCASSLAPGISTDTQYFGPGTRLTVL.

CDR3 protein: CASSVGQNGDNEQFF. Written as DNA, the CDR3 is TGTGCCAGCAGCGTAGGACAGAACGGGGACAATGAGCAGTTCTTC. The J gene is TRBJ2-1, the V gene TRBV9; D possibly uses TRBD1 or TRBD2 (5 bases each). The CDR3 extends over 15 amino acids. Trimming took 0 bases from V and 5 from J, leaving 12 bases between them. The germline V gene encodes CDR1 SGDLS and CDR2 YYNGEE.

This clonotype has just a few counts. V and J are TRBV20-1 and TRBJ2-1, with a tentative D call TRBD2 (6 bases). Per the germline V gene, CDR1 is DFQATT and CDR2 is SNEGSKA (reference sequence). V gave up 3 bases and J gave up 7 bases, with 19 bases separating them. The CDR3 sequence is 15 residues long. CDR3 sequence reads: CSASGGRRGANEQFF. The CDR3 DNA follows: TGCAGTGCTAGCGGGGGTAGAAGGGGCGCGAATGAGCAGTTCTTC.

This clonotype was counted at least ten times. The chain is built from TRBV29-1 and TRBJ1-2, with TRBD1 matching over 8 bases. Germline V gives CDR1 SQVTM, CDR2 ANQGSEA. J was trimmed by 8 bases and V by 0 bases; bases with no gene match: 11. The CDR3 length is 15 residues. The CDR3 loop is CSVEDFITGTGGYTF. The CDR3 nucleotides are TGCAGCGTTGAAGATTTTATTACAGGGACAGGAGGCTACACCTTC.

At least ten counts were recorded for this clonotype. The chain combines TRBV5-4 with TRBJ2-7; D tentatively fits TRBD1 or TRBD2 (5 bases each). This CDR3 is built from 15 residues. Germline CDR1 and CDR2: SGHNT and YYREEE (reference sequence). V lost 4 bases and J 3 bases, leaving 17 bases between the germline ends. CDR3 bases: TGTGCCAGCAGCCCCCCCGGGACGCTGGGCTACGAGCAGTACTTC. This encodes CASSPPGTLGYEQYF.